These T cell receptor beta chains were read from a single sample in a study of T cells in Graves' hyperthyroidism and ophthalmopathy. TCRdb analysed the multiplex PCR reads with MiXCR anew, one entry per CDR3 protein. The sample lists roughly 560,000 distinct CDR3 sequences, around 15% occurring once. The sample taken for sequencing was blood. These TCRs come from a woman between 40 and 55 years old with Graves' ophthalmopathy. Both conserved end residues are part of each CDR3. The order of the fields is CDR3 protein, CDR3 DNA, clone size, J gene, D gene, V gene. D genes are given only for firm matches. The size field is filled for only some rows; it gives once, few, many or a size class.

cdr3_aa: CASSLEDRGLTEAFF
cdr3_nt: TGTGCCAGCAGCTTGGAGGACAGGGGGCTTACTGAAGCTTTCTTT
clone_size: many
j_call: TRBJ1-1
d_call: TRBD1
v_call: TRBV5-5

cdr3_aa: CASSYRGQSTDTQYF
cdr3_nt: TGTGCCAGCAGTTACAGGGGGCAATCCACAGATACGCAGTATTTT
clone_size: many
j_call: TRBJ2-3
d_call: TRBD1
v_call: TRBV6-5

cdr3_aa: CASSPPSGELFF
cdr3_nt: TGTGCCAGCAGCCCTCCTTCCGGGGAGCTGTTTTTT
clone_size: many
j_call: TRBJ2-2
d_call: -
v_call: TRBV7-3

cdr3_aa: CASSGGTGDEQYF
cdr3_nt: TGCGCCAGCAGCGGGGGGACGGGTGACGAGCAGTACTTC
clone_size: many
j_call: TRBJ2-7
d_call: -
v_call: TRBV5-1

cdr3_aa: CASSFEGPYSNQPQHF
cdr3_nt: TGTGCCAGCAGCTTCGAGGGGCCCTATAGCAATCAGCCCCAGCATTTT
clone_size: few
j_call: TRBJ1-5
d_call: -
v_call: TRBV11-2

cdr3_aa: CASTSGLAGYSYNEQFF
cdr3_nt: TGTGCCAGCACCTCGGGACTAGCGGGATACTCCTACAATGAGCAGTTCTTC
clone_size: -
j_call: TRBJ2-1
d_call: TRBD2
v_call: TRBV27

cdr3_aa: CSARGGGGTSINYGYTF
cdr3_nt: TGCAGTGCTAGGGGGGGTGGGGGCACCTCAATCAACTATGGCTACACCTTC
clone_size: -
j_call: TRBJ1-2
d_call: -
v_call: TRBV20-1

cdr3_aa: CASSQDGRSSYNEQFF
cdr3_nt: TGTGCCAGCAGCCAAGACGGCAGGAGCTCCTACAATGAGCAGTTCTTC
clone_size: few
j_call: TRBJ2-1
d_call: -
v_call: TRBV4-2

cdr3_aa: CASSLSQGARGYTF
cdr3_nt: TGTGCCAGCAGTTTATCGCAGGGGGCGAGGGGCTACACCTTC
clone_size: many
j_call: TRBJ1-2
d_call: TRBD1
v_call: TRBV28

cdr3_aa: CASSMGGMGTEAFF
cdr3_nt: TGTGCCAGTAGTATGGGGGGGATGGGTACTGAAGCTTTCTTT
clone_size: few
j_call: TRBJ1-1
d_call: -
v_call: TRBV19

cdr3_aa: CASRRGRGQGGGDEAFF
cdr3_nt: TGTGCCAGCAGGCGGGGCAGGGGACAGGGAGGTGGTGATGAAGCTTTCTTT
clone_size: many
j_call: TRBJ1-1
d_call: TRBD1
v_call: TRBV27

cdr3_aa: CASSLSWEGMQETQYF
cdr3_nt: TGTGCCAGCAGTTTATCGTGGGAGGGAATGCAAGAGACCCAGTACTTC
clone_size: many
j_call: TRBJ2-5
d_call: TRBD2
v_call: TRBV27

cdr3_aa: CASSLELESGYEQYF
cdr3_nt: TGTGCCAGCAGCTTAGAACTAGAGTCGGGTTACGAGCAGTACTTC
clone_size: many
j_call: TRBJ2-7
d_call: -
v_call: TRBV7-8

cdr3_aa: CASSQGTDQAFF
cdr3_nt: TGTGCCAGCAGCCAAGGTACAGATCAAGCTTTCTTT
clone_size: -
j_call: TRBJ1-1
d_call: -
v_call: TRBV3-1

cdr3_aa: CSAIEETQYF
cdr3_nt: TGCAGTGCGATAGAGGAGACCCAGTACTTC
clone_size: many
j_call: TRBJ2-5
d_call: -
v_call: TRBV20-1

cdr3_aa: CSARDLDSTVDEQYF
cdr3_nt: TGCAGTGCTAGAGATTTGGATTCCACGGTTGACGAGCAGTACTTC
clone_size: -
j_call: TRBJ2-7
d_call: -
v_call: TRBV20-1

cdr3_aa: CSARAPTGTPNYGYTF
cdr3_nt: TGCAGTGCTAGAGCCCCGACAGGGACACCTAACTATGGCTACACCTTC
clone_size: -
j_call: TRBJ1-2
d_call: TRBD1
v_call: TRBV20-1

cdr3_aa: CASSVVGTGDGETQYF
cdr3_nt: TGTGCCAGCAGCGTAGTGGGGACAGGTGATGGAGAGACCCAGTACTTC
clone_size: -
j_call: TRBJ2-5
d_call: TRBD1
v_call: TRBV7-9

cdr3_aa: CASKREGSPSYNEQFF
cdr3_nt: TGTGCCAGTAAGCGGGAGGGCTCTCCGTCCTACAATGAGCAGTTCTTC
clone_size: many
j_call: TRBJ2-1
d_call: TRBD2
v_call: TRBV19

cdr3_aa: CASSPRGLVETQYF
cdr3_nt: TGTGCCAGCAGCCCTAGGGGGCTAGTAGAGACCCAGTACTTC
clone_size: many
j_call: TRBJ2-5
d_call: TRBD1
v_call: TRBV7-2

cdr3_aa: CASGETLAGDKDGELFF
cdr3_nt: TGTGCCAGCGGGGAGACACTAGCGGGAGACAAGGACGGGGAGCTGTTTTTT
clone_size: many
j_call: TRBJ2-2
d_call: TRBD2
v_call: TRBV2

cdr3_aa: CASSDYRGNTGELFF
cdr3_nt: TGTGCCAGCAGCGACTACAGGGGGAACACCGGGGAGCTGTTTTTT
clone_size: few
j_call: TRBJ2-2
d_call: TRBD1
v_call: TRBV5-6

cdr3_aa: CASSLLPGGDTGELFF
cdr3_nt: TGTGCCAGCAGCTTACTCCCAGGGGGGGACACCGGGGAGCTGTTTTTT
clone_size: few
j_call: TRBJ2-2
d_call: -
v_call: TRBV11-2

cdr3_aa: CASSTGLRLGNTEAFF
cdr3_nt: TGTGCCAGCAGCACCGGCCTACGGTTAGGGAACACTGAAGCTTTCTTT
clone_size: many
j_call: TRBJ1-1
d_call: -
v_call: TRBV11-2

cdr3_aa: CASSMYDLFSGNTIYF
cdr3_nt: TGTGCCAGTAGTATGTACGATCTTTTCTCTGGAAACACCATATATTTT
clone_size: -
j_call: TRBJ1-3
d_call: -
v_call: TRBV19

cdr3_aa: CASMLQGRAGEQYF
cdr3_nt: TGTGCCAGCATGTTACAGGGCAGGGCGGGCGAGCAGTACTTC
clone_size: many
j_call: TRBJ2-7
d_call: -
v_call: TRBV6-5

cdr3_aa: CATSEDNNQPQHF
cdr3_nt: TGTGCCACCAGTGAGGACAACAATCAGCCCCAGCATTTT
clone_size: many
j_call: TRBJ1-5
d_call: -
v_call: TRBV24-1

cdr3_aa: CASKGDSPLHF
cdr3_nt: TGTGCCAGTAAGGGGGACTCACCCCTCCACTTT
clone_size: -
j_call: TRBJ1-6
d_call: -
v_call: TRBV19

cdr3_aa: CASSRGALGPRQETQYF
cdr3_nt: TGTGCCAGCAGCCGGGGGGCCCTGGGACCCCGCCAAGAGACCCAGTACTTC
clone_size: few
j_call: TRBJ2-5
d_call: -
v_call: TRBV9

cdr3_aa: CATLGTGGKEGETQYF
cdr3_nt: TGTGCCACTCTCGGGACAGGGGGCAAAGAAGGAGAGACCCAGTACTTC
clone_size: -
j_call: TRBJ2-5
d_call: TRBD1
v_call: TRBV10-3

cdr3_aa: CVWSRGKGATGELFF
cdr3_nt: TGTGTCTGGAGTCGGGGGAAGGGAGCCACCGGGGAGCTGTTTTTT
clone_size: many
j_call: TRBJ2-2
d_call: -
v_call: TRBV30

cdr3_aa: CASSTGGGHEQYF
cdr3_nt: TGTGCCAGCAGTACCGGCGGGGGGCACGAGCAGTACTTC
clone_size: many
j_call: TRBJ2-7
d_call: TRBD2
v_call: TRBV6-1

cdr3_aa: CATEQGGHQPQHF
cdr3_nt: TGTGCCACCGAACAGGGGGGTCATCAGCCCCAGCATTTT
clone_size: many
j_call: TRBJ1-5
d_call: TRBD1
v_call: TRBV6-1

cdr3_aa: CASGGGVLAPNQETQYF
cdr3_nt: TGTGCCAGCGGGGGGGGGGTGTTAGCTCCGAACCAAGAGACCCAGTACTTC
clone_size: many
j_call: TRBJ2-5
d_call: TRBD2
v_call: TRBV7-2

cdr3_aa: CASSAQGTYGYTF
cdr3_nt: TGTGCCAGCAGTGCGCAGGGAACCTATGGCTACACCTTC
clone_size: -
j_call: TRBJ1-2
d_call: -
v_call: TRBV6-1

cdr3_aa: CASSLYLAENQETQYF
cdr3_nt: TGTGCCAGCAGTTTATATCTAGCGGAAAACCAAGAGACCCAGTACTTC
clone_size: few
j_call: TRBJ2-5
d_call: TRBD2
v_call: TRBV28

cdr3_aa: CASSYGINYEQYF
cdr3_nt: TGCGCCAGCAGCTATGGGATCAACTACGAGCAGTACTTC
clone_size: many
j_call: TRBJ2-7
d_call: -
v_call: TRBV5-1

cdr3_aa: CASSLVSSHEQYF
cdr3_nt: TGTGCCAGCAGCTTAGTCTCCTCCCACGAGCAGTACTTC
clone_size: many
j_call: TRBJ2-7
d_call: -
v_call: TRBV7-8

cdr3_aa: CASRPRGGNIQYF
cdr3_nt: TGTGCCAGCCGGCCCAGGGGAGGGAACATTCAGTACTTC
clone_size: many
j_call: TRBJ2-4
d_call: -
v_call: TRBV27

cdr3_aa: CASSPRGSGLEQYF
cdr3_nt: TGTGCCAGCAGCCCCAGGGGGTCGGGTCTCGAGCAGTACTTC
clone_size: -
j_call: TRBJ2-7
d_call: TRBD1
v_call: TRBV7-9

cdr3_aa: CAWSAGAAQETQYF
cdr3_nt: TGTGCCTGGAGTGCTGGAGCGGCCCAAGAGACCCAGTACTTC
clone_size: -
j_call: TRBJ2-5
d_call: -
v_call: TRBV30

cdr3_aa: CASTSDQGSIKQYF
cdr3_nt: TGTGCCAGCACCTCAGACCAGGGTTCGATCAAGCAGTACTTC
clone_size: many
j_call: TRBJ2-7
d_call: -
v_call: TRBV6-2/TRBV6-3

cdr3_aa: CSVEEPNEQYF
cdr3_nt: TGCAGCGTTGAGGAGCCTAACGAGCAGTACTTC
clone_size: -
j_call: TRBJ2-7
d_call: -
v_call: TRBV29-1

cdr3_aa: CASSLAEAHYEQYF
cdr3_nt: TGTGCCAGCAGTTTAGCGGAAGCTCACTACGAGCAGTACTTC
clone_size: many
j_call: TRBJ2-7
d_call: -
v_call: TRBV27

cdr3_aa: CASSYRLQETQYF
cdr3_nt: TGTGCCAGCAGTTATCGTTTACAAGAGACCCAGTACTTC
clone_size: many
j_call: TRBJ2-5
d_call: -
v_call: TRBV12-3/TRBV12-4

cdr3_aa: CASSLLGAVRGDQPQHF
cdr3_nt: TGTGCCAGCAGTTTACTCGGGGCAGTAAGGGGGGATCAGCCCCAGCATTTT
clone_size: few
j_call: TRBJ1-5
d_call: -
v_call: TRBV28

cdr3_aa: CASKGVGSYTEAFF
cdr3_nt: TGTGCCAGCAAGGGCGTCGGTAGTTACACTGAAGCTTTCTTT
clone_size: many
j_call: TRBJ1-1
d_call: -
v_call: TRBV6-5

cdr3_aa: CSAGGGVGAGGPREQYF
cdr3_nt: TGCAGCGCCGGGGGAGGTGTGGGAGCGGGAGGGCCGCGCGAGCAGTACTTC
clone_size: many
j_call: TRBJ2-7
d_call: TRBD2
v_call: TRBV29-1

cdr3_aa: CASRRTSGRYEQYF
cdr3_nt: TGTGCCAGCAGACGGACTAGCGGCCGCTACGAGCAGTACTTC
clone_size: many
j_call: TRBJ2-7
d_call: TRBD2
v_call: TRBV6-2/TRBV6-3

cdr3_aa: CASTYRGNNSPLHF
cdr3_nt: TGTGCCAGTACCTACAGGGGAAATAATTCACCCCTCCACTTT
clone_size: many
j_call: TRBJ1-6
d_call: TRBD1
v_call: TRBV19

cdr3_aa: CASKAGGPSNEQFF
cdr3_nt: TGTGCCAGCAAAGCGGGAGGGCCCAGCAATGAGCAGTTCTTC
clone_size: many
j_call: TRBJ2-1
d_call: TRBD2
v_call: TRBV11-3

cdr3_aa: CASSSRESPYEQYF
cdr3_nt: TGTGCCAGCAGCTCCAGGGAATCCCCGTACGAGCAGTACTTC
clone_size: many
j_call: TRBJ2-7
d_call: -
v_call: TRBV7-8

cdr3_aa: CAWGILTGRGSPLHF
cdr3_nt: TGTGCCTGGGGGATTCTGACAGGGAGAGGATCACCCCTCCACTTT
clone_size: few
j_call: TRBJ1-6
d_call: TRBD1
v_call: TRBV30